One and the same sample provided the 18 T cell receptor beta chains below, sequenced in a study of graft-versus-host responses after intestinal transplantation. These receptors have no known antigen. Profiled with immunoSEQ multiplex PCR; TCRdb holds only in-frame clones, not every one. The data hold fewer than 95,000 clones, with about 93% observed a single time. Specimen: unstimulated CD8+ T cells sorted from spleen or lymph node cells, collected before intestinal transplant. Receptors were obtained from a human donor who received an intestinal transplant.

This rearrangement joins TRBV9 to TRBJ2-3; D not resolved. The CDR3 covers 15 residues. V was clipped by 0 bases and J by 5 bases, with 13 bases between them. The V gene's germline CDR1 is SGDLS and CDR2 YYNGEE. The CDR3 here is CASSVGLLTGDTQYF. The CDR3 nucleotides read TGTGCCAGCAGCGTAGGTTTGCTTACGGGAGATACGCAGTATTTT.

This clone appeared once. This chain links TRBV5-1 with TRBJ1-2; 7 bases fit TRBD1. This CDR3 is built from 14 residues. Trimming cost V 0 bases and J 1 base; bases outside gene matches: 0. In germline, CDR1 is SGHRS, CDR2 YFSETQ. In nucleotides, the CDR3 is TGCGCCAGCAGCTTGGGACAGGGTAACTATGGCTACACCTTC. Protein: CASSLGQGNYGYTF.

CDR3 nucleotide sequence: TGCGCCAGCAGCCAAGAATTACTCGGCCGGAGCTCCTACAATGAGCAGTTCTTC. It yields the protein CASSQELLGRSSYNEQFF. V gene TRBV4-3 combines with J gene TRBJ2-1, with no clear D. The CDR3 loop spans 18 amino acids. CDR1 and CDR2 (germline): LGHNA, YSLEER. V dropped 0 bases and J dropped 0 bases, with 15 bases sitting between them.

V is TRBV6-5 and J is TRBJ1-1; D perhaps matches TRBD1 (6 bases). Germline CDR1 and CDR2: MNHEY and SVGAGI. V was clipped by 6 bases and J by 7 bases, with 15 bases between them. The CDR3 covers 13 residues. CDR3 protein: CASSRTGTDEAFF. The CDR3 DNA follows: TGTGCCAGCAGCCGTACAGGGACCGATGAAGCTTTCTTT.

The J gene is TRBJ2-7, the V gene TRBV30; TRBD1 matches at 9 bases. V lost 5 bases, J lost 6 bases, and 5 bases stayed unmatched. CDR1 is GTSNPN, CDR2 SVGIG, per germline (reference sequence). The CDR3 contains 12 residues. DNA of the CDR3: TGTGCCTGGGGGACAGGGTTCGGCGAGCAGTACTTC. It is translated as CAWGTGFGEQYF.

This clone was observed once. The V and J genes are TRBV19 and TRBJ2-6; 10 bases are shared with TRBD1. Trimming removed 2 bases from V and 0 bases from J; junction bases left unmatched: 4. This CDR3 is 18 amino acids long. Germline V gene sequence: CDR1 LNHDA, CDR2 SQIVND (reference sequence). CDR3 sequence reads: CASSIRTGGDSGANVLTF. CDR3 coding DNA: TGTGCCAGTAGTATACGGACAGGGGGGGACTCTGGGGCCAACGTCCTGACTTTC.

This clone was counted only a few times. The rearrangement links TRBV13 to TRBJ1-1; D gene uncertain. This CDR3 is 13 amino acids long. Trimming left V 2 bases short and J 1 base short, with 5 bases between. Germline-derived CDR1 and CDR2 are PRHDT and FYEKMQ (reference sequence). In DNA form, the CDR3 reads TGTGCCAGCAGCTTACAGGCGAACACTGAAGCTTTCTTT. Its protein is CASSLQANTEAFF.

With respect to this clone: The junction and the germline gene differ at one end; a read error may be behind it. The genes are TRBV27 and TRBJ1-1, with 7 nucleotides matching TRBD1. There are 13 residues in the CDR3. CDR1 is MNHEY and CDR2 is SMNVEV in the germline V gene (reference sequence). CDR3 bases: TGTGCCAGCAGTTCTCGACAGGGCCTACACACTTTATTT. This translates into CASSSRQGLHTLF.

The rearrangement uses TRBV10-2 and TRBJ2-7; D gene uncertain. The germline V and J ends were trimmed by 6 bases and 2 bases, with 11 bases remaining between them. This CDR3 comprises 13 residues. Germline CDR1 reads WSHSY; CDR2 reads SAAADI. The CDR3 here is CASRVTQAYEQYF. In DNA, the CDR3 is TGCGCCAGCAGAGTTACACAAGCCTACGAGCAGTACTTC.

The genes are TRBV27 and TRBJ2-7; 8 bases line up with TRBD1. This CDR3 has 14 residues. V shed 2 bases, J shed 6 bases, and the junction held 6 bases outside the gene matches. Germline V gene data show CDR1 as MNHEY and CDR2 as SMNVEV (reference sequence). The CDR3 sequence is CASSLDRGLTEQYF. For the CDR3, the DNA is TGTGCCAGCAGTTTAGACAGGGGTCTAACCGAGCAGTACTTC.

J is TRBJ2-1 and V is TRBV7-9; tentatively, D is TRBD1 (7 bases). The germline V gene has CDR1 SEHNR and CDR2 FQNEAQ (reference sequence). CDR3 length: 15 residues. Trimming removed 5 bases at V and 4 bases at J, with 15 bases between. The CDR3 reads CASSKPGGSYNEQFF. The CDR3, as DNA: TGTGCCAGCAGCAAACCAGGGGGGAGTTACAATGAGCAGTTCTTC.

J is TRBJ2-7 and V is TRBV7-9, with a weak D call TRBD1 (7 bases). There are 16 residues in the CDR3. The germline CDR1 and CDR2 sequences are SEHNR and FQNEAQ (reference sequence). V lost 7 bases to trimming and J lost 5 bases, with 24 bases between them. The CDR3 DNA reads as TGTGCCAGCACCCAGGGGGTCGGGGGACCCATTGACGAGCAGTACTTC. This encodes CASTQGVGGPIDEQYF.

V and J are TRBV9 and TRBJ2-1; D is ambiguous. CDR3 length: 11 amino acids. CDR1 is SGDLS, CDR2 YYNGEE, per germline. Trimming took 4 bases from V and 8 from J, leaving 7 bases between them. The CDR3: CASSSGDEQFF. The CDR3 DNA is TGTGCCAGCAGCTCCGGTGATGAGCAGTTCTTC.

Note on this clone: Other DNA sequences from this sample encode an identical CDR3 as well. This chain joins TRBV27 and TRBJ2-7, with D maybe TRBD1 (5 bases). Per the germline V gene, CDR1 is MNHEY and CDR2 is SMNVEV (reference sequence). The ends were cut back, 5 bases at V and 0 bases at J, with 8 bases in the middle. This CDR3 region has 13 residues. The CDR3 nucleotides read TGTGCCAGCAGTCCAGACAGCTCCTACGAGCAGTACTTC. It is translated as CASSPDSSYEQYF.

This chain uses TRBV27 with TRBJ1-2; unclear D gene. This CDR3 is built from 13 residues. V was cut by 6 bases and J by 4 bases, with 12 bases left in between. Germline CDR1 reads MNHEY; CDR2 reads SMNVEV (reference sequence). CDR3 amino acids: CASSPDTFYGYTF. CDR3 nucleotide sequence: TGTGCCAGCAGCCCCGACACCTTCTATGGCTACACCTTC.

CDR3 loop: CASSLWRDKNTEAFF. CDR3 DNA: TGTGCCAGCAGCTTATGGCGGGATAAGAACACTGAAGCTTTCTTT. The V gene is TRBV11-2, the J gene TRBJ1-1; D is ambiguous. Per germline, CDR1 SGHAT and CDR2 FQNNGV. V was cut by 2 bases and J by 1 base, with 11 bases left in between. CDR3 size: 15 residues.

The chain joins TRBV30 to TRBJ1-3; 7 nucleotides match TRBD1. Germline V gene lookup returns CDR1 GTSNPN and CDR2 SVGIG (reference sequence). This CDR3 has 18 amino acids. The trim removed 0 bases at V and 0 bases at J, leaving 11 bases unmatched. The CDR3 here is CAWSVFDRASHSGNTIYF. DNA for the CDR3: TGTGCCTGGAGTGTATTTGACAGGGCGTCCCACTCTGGAAACACCATATATTTT. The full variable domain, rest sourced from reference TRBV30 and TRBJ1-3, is SQTIHQWPATLVQPVGSPLSLECTVEGTSNPNLYWYRQAAGRGLQLLFYSVGIGQISSEVPQNLSASRPQDRQFILSSKKLLLSDSGFYLCAWSVFDRASHSGNTIYFGEGSWLTVV.

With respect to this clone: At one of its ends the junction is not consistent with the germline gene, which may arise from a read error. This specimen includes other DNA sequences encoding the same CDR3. The CDR3 DNA follows: TGTGCCAGCAAGCATTCAACTAATGAAAAGCTGTTTTTT. Residues: CASKHSTNEKLFF. The gene calls are TRBV28 and TRBJ1-4; D is ambiguous. In germline, CDR1 is MDHEN, CDR2 SYDVKM. The CDR3 totals 13 residues.